This entry is about one TCR beta chain. This clonotype was recorded many times. Its antigen is still unknown. No base quality values were provided; no much bigger clone lies one nucleotide off. CDR1 and CDR2 were assigned from the germline V gene (reference sequence) as GTSNPN and SVGIG. The cysteine opens and the phenylalanine closes a CDR3 of 11 amino acids. The only DNA kept is the CDR3, 33 bases in frame from the first base. The trim is 7 bases for V and 7 bases for J, with a gap of 13 bases between the germline ends. The sample is drawn from a study of molecular identifiers for immune sequencing clone quantification (dated by TCRdb to the late 2010s). Regarding the study in general: In a replicate experiment, RNA from roughly 18,000 or 92,000 naive CD8 T cells was split into five aliquots, four of which were sequenced. This methods study used CD8 T cells to benchmark TCR RNA copy counting and molecular-identifier clustering-based TCR repertoire sequencing (MIDCIRS). On the study overall, not on this receptor specifically: Spiked-in Jurkat TCR RNA equal to a single cell's worth was reported to be detectable even within one million naive CD8 T cells. The naive libraries included spiked-in Jurkat TCR RNA (10 copies' worth), and this Jurkat TCR RNA is not part of the donor repertoire. Without barcode sub-clustering, chimeric consensus sequences inflated TCR diversity; chimeras reached as high as 47%. Modeling indicated around 3 TCR RNA copies recovered per cell, compared with around 11 by digital PCR, which implies a capture efficiency of approximately 29%. The sizes of highly expanded clones could end up underestimated when identical TCR molecules share a barcode. In CMV-specific effector cells, clones with more than 20 RNA copies accounted for over 97% of molecules, whereas in naive cells such clones accounted for under 1%.

The receptor library was made with PCR. The instrument was an Illumina HiSeq 4000. Preparation of bulk TCR libraries followed a previously described approach, with the TCR primers listed in Table S5. Purification of total RNA was performed with the Qiagen AllPrep DNA/RNA kit. Before any analysis, reads coming from multiple sequencing runs of the same library were combined into one pool. As for the original processing: Reads were retained only if their TCR constant sequence matched exactly, and those retained reads were trimmed to 150 nt and grouped according to their 12-nt molecular barcodes. Reads in each barcode group were sub-clustered using a 15% Levenshtein threshold, and a quality-weighted consensus sequence was built for each RNA molecule. Non-functional sequences were filtered out, along with any lower-count sequence sitting one edit away from another sequence. On the basis of fitting two negative binomial distributions, barcode sub-clusters with fewer than 20% of the maximum read count were discarded. TCRdb's own reprocessing of the public reads used fastp at Q25 and MiXCR and kept productive beta chains. CDR3 protein duplicates are merged, each entry listing the most common genes and DNA. TCRdb's processing, not the authors' own work, is the source of the V and J calls. The sample yields some 320,000 distinct CDR3 sequences; roughly a fifth were counted once. In total, the top ten clones hold roughly 0.86% of the sample.

Libraries of naive CD8 T cells were built from around 20,000 to 990,000 sorted cells, with 10%, 30% or 50% of the purified RNA used. On a BD FACSAria II, naive CD8 T cells were FACS-sorted as CD8+CD4-CCR7+CD45RA+ and collected into RLT Plus buffer. To test detection sensitivity, Jurkat RNA equal to over nine TCR copies was added to samples of about 17,000-1,100,000 naive CD8 T cells. Enrichment of CD8 T cells was done with RosetteSep CD8+ T Cell Enrichment Cocktail plus Ficoll-Paque, and ACK red cell lysis came afterward. The sequence was obtained from a human donor in good health. Some libraries in this study had Jurkat cell RNA spiked in. The sample consisted of naive CD8+ T cells from blood, with Jurkat cell RNA spiked in. The cell subset or site label, read with the paper, signifies: FACS-sorted CD8+CD4-CCR7+CD45RA+ naive T cells. The rearrangement joined TRBV30 to TRBJ1-1; too little of a D gene remains to name it. The CDR3: CASNTGSEAFF. At the DNA level, the sequence is TGTGCCTCCAACACGGGCAGTGAAGCTTTCTTT.